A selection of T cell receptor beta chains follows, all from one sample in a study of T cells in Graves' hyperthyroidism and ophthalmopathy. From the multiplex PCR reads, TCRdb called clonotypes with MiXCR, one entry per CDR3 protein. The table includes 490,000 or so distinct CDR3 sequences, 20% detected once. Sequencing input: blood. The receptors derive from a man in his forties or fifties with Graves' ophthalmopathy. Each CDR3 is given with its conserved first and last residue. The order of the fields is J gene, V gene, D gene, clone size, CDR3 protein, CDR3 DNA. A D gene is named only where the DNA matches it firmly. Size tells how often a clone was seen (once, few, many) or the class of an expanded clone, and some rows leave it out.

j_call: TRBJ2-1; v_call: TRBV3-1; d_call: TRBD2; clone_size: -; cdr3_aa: CASSQGGGGAGEQFF; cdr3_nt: TGTGCCAGCAGCCAAGGCGGCGGGGGGGCGGGGGAGCAGTTCTTC
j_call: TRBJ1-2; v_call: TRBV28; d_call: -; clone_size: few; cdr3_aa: CASSLQESYGYTF; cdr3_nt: TGTGCCAGCAGTTTACAGGAGTCCTATGGCTACACCTTC
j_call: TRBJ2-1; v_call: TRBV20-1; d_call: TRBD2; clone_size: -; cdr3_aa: CSVVSGGNNNEQFF; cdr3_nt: TGCAGTGTTGTTAGCGGGGGGAACAACAATGAGCAGTTCTTC
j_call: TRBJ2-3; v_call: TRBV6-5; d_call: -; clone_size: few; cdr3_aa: CASSYTLTSGTDTQYF; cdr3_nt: TGTGCCAGCAGTTACACCCTAACAAGCGGAACAGATACGCAGTATTTT
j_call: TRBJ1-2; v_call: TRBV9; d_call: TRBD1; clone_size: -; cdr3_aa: CASSTQTGYGGYTF; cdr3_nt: TGTGCCAGCAGCACCCAGACAGGGTACGGTGGCTACACCTTC
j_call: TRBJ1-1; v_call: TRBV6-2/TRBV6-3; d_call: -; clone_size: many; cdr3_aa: CASYGGWNTEAFF; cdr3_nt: TGTGCCAGCTATGGGGGCTGGAACACTGAAGCTTTCTTT
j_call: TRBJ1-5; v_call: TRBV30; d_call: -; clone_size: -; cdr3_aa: CAWSVTMGNQPQHF; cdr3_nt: TGTGCCTGGAGTGTAACAATGGGAAATCAGCCCCAGCATTTT
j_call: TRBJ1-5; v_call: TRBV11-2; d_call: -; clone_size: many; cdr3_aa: CASSPDGADQPQHF; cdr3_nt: TGTGCCAGCAGCCCAGACGGGGCGGATCAGCCCCAGCATTTT
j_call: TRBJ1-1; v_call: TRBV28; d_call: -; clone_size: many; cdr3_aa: CASKGNTEAFF; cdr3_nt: TGTGCCAGCAAAGGGAACACTGAAGCTTTCTTT
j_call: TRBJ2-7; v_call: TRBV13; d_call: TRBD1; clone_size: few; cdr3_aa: CASSLTPGQTYEQYF; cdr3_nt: TGTGCCAGCAGCTTAACCCCGGGACAGACCTACGAGCAGTACTTC
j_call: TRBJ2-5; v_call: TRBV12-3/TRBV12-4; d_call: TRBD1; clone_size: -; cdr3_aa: CASSEGAGETQYF; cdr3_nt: TGTGCCAGCAGTGAGGGGGCAGGAGAGACCCAGTACTTC
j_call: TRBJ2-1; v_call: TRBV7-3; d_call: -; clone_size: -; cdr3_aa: CASSLRLNDEQFF; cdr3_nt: TGTGCCAGCAGCTTGCGGCTAAACGATGAGCAGTTCTTC
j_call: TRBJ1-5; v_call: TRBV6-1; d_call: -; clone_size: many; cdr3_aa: CASSSGRGSNQPQHF; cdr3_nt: TGTGCCAGCAGTAGTGGGCGAGGAAGCAATCAGCCCCAGCATTTT
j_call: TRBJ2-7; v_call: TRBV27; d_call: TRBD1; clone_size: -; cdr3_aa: CASSSGTGTEQYF; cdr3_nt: TGTGCCAGCAGTTCCGGGACAGGTACCGAGCAGTACTTC
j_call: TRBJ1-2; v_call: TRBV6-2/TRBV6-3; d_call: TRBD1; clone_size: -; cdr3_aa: CASRGYSGQGHYGYTF; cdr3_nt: TGTGCCAGCAGGGGATACTCGGGACAGGGTCACTATGGCTACACCTTC
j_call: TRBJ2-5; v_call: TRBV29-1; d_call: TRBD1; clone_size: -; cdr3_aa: CSVGQGKTQYF; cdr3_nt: TGCAGCGTGGGACAGGGGAAGACCCAGTACTTC
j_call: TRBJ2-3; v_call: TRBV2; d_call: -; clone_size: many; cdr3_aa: CASSEGRTDTQYF; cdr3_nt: TGTGCCAGCAGTGAAGGGCGCACAGATACGCAGTATTTT
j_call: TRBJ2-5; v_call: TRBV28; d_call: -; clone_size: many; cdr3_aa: CASSLSGSQETQYF; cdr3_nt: TGTGCCAGCAGTTTAAGTGGGAGCCAAGAGACCCAGTACTTC
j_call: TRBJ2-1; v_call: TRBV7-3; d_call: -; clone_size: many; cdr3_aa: CASSLTLASNEQFF; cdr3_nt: TGTGCCAGCAGCTTAACGTTGGCGAGCAATGAGCAGTTCTTC
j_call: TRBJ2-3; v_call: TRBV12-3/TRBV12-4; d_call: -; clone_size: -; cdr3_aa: CSSGAAGTDTQYF; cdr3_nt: TGTAGTTCCGGGGCGGCTGGCACAGATACGCAGTATTTT
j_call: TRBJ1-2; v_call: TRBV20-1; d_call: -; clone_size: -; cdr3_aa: CSARVSAYGYTF; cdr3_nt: TGCAGTGCTAGAGTTAGCGCTTATGGCTACACCTTC
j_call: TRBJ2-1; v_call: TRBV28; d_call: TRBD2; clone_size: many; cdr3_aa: CASSFFVGLAGANEQFF; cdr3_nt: TGTGCCAGCAGTTTTTTTGTGGGACTAGCGGGTGCCAATGAGCAGTTCTTC
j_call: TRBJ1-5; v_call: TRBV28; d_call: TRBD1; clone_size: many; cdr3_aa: CASRRTGAGQPQHF; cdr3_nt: TGTGCCAGCAGACGTACAGGGGCGGGTCAGCCCCAGCATTTT
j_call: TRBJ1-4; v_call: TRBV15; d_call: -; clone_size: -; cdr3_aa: CATSRGQINEKLFF; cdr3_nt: TGTGCCACCAGCAGAGGGCAGATTAATGAAAAACTGTTTTTT
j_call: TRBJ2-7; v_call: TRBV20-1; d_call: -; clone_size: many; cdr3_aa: CSASSDYEQYF; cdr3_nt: TGCAGTGCATCAAGCGACTACGAGCAGTACTTC
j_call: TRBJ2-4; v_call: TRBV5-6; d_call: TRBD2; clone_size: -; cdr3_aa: CASGLAGGPGNIQYF; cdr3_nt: TGTGCCAGCGGCTTAGCGGGAGGGCCCGGAAACATTCAGTACTTC
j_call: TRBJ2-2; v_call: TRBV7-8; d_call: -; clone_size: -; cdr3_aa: CASSLRDSYTGELFF; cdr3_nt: TGTGCCAGCAGCTTAAGAGACTCCTACACCGGGGAGCTGTTTTTT
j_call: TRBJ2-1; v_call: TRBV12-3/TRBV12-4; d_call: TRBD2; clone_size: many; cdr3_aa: CASRRAGGQGEQFF; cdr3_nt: TGTGCCAGCAGGCGGGCGGGGGGCCAGGGAGAGCAGTTCTTC
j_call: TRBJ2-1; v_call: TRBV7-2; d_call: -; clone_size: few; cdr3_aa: CASNLVAANEQFF; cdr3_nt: TGTGCCAGCAACCTTGTAGCGGCCAATGAGCAGTTCTTC
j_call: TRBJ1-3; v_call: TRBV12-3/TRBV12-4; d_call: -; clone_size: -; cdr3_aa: CASSLQGFAGNTIYF; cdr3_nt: TGTGCCAGCAGCCTACAGGGTTTTGCTGGAAACACCATATATTTT
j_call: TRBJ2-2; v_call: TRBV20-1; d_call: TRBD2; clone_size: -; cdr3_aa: CSASARLAGAANTGELFF; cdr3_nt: TGCAGTGCTAGCGCAAGACTAGCGGGGGCCGCGAACACCGGGGAGCTGTTTTTT
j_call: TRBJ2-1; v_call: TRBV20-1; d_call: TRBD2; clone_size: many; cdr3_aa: CSARVPSGSAEQFF; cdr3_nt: TGCAGTGCTAGAGTACCTAGCGGGAGTGCTGAGCAGTTCTTC
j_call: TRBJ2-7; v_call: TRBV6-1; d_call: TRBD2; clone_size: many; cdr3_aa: CASSASGGQNEQYF; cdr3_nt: TGTGCCAGCAGTGCGTCGGGGGGGCAAAACGAGCAGTACTTC
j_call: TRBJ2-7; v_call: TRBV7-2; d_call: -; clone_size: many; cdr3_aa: CASSQTERSEYF; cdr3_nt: TGTGCCAGCAGCCAAACAGAGAGGAGCGAGTACTTC
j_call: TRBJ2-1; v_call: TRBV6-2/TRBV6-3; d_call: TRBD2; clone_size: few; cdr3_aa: CASSYFSGRVGEQFF; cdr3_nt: TGTGCCAGCAGTTATTTCAGCGGGAGGGTCGGTGAGCAGTTCTTC
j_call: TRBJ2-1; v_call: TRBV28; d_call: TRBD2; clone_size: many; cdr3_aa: CASKRAGESSYNEQFF; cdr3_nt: TGTGCCAGCAAAAGGGCGGGGGAAAGCTCCTACAATGAGCAGTTCTTC
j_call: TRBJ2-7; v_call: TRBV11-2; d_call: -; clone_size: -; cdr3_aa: CASSLAGYYNEQYF; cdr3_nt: TGTGCCAGCAGCTTAGCGGGCTACTACAATGAGCAGTACTTC
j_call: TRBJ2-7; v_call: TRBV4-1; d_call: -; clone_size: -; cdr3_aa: CASSHNLRGYEQYF; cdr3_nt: TGCGCCAGCAGCCATAACCTGAGAGGCTACGAGCAGTACTTC
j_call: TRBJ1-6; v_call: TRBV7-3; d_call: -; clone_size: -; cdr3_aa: CASSLGSSNSPLHF; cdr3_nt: TGTGCCAGCAGCTTGGGGTCCTCGAATTCACCCCTCCACTTT
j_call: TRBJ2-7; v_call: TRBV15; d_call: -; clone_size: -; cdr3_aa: CATGRSGSGAQYF; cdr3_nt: TGTGCCACCGGCAGGTCGGGCTCAGGCGCGCAGTACTTC
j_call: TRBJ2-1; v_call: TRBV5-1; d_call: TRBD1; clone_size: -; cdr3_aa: CASSLGQGRTYNEQFF; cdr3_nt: TGCGCCAGCAGCTTGGGACAGGGAAGGACCTACAATGAGCAGTTCTTC
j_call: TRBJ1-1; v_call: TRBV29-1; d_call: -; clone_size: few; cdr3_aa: CSVVPPNTEAFF; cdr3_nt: TGCAGCGTTGTACCGCCGAACACTGAAGCTTTCTTT
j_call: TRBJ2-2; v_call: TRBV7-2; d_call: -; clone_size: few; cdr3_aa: CASSLAKPELFF; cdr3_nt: TGTGCCAGCAGCTTAGCAAAGCCGGAGCTGTTTTTT
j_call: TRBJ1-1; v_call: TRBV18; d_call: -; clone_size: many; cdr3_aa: CASSPRVTEAFF; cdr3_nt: TGTGCCAGCTCACCACGAGTCACTGAAGCTTTCTTT
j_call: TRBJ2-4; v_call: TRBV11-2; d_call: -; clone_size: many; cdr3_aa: CASSLDRDLRVHIQYF; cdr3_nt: TGTGCCAGCAGCTTAGATCGGGACCTCCGCGTGCACATTCAGTACTTC
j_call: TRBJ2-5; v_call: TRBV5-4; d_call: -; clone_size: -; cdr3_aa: CASSREETKETQYF; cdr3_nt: TGTGCCAGCAGCCGTGAAGAGACCAAGGAGACCCAGTACTTC
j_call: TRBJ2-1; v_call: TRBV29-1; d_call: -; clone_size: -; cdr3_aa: CSVGGQRNEQFF; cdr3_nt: TGCAGCGTTGGAGGGCAGAGAAATGAGCAGTTCTTC
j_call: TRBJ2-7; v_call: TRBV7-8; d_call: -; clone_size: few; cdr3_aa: CASSSLEGYEQYF; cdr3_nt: TGTGCCAGCAGCTCCCTAGAAGGCTACGAGCAGTACTTC
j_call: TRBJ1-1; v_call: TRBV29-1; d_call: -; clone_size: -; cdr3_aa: CSATRQNTEAFF; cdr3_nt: TGCAGCGCTACTAGACAGAACACTGAAGCTTTCTTT
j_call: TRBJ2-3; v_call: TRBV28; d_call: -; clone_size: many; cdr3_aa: CATTRVPIGAQYF; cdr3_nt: TGTGCCACCACCCGCGTCCCTATCGGGGCGCAGTATTTT
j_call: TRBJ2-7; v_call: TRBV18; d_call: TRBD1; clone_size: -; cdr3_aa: CASTGQVGGYEQYF; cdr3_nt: TGTGCCAGCACTGGACAGGTTGGGGGCTACGAGCAGTACTTC
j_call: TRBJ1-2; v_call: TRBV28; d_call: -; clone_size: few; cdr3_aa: CASRPRGSSWGYTF; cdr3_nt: TGTGCCAGCAGACCGAGGGGCAGCTCGTGGGGCTACACCTTC
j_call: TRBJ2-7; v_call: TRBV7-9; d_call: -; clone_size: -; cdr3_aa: CASSLMQGVTDTQYF; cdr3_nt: TGTGCCAGCAGCCTTATGCAGGGAGTCACAGATACGCAGTACTTC
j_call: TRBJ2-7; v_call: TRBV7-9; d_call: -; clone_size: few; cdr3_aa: CASSSKGVSYEQYF; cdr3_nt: TGTGCCAGCAGCTCCAAGGGGGTCTCCTACGAGCAGTACTTC